The 32 T cell receptor beta chains given below trace back to one sample, sequenced in a study of T cell responses to AZD1222 COVID-19 vaccine (dated by TCRdb to the early 2020s). The time point label corresponds to: about 28 days (+/-7) after the second vaccine dose. The library was obtained by the immunoSEQ multiplex PCR assay. Not all clones reach the TCRdb copy of this immuneACCESS table, which keeps in-frame sequences only. Checked studies attribute under half of the gap to unresolved V genes and leave the rest unexplained. Recorded for this sample are approximately 170,000 clones; roughly 89% of them occurred a single time. The ten largest clones add up to around 1% of the sample. Sequenced here: peripheral blood, sampled 28 days after the second AZD1222 dose. Every receptor here comes from an adult who received the AZD1222 COVID-19 vaccine.

The count of this clone is one. The V gene is TRBV6-1, the J gene TRBJ1-3, with D hard to call. The ends were cut back, 2 bases at V and 4 bases at J, with 12 bases in the middle. The CDR3 is 15 residues long. CDR1 is MNHNS, CDR2 SASEGT, per germline. CDR3 sequence: CASSEFGLTGNTIYF. The CDR3 bases are TGTGCCAGCAGTGAATTCGGCCTTACGGGAAACACCATATATTTT.

The chain carries TRBV4-1 and TRBJ2-2; 7 nucleotides match TRBD2. V lost 1 base to trimming and J lost 5 bases; unmatched junction nucleotides: 1. The CDR3 runs 14 residues. Germline V gives CDR1 MGHRA, CDR2 YSYEKL. The CDR3 spells CASSQVGGTGELFF. In DNA form, the CDR3 reads TGCGCCAGCAGCCAAGTGGGGGGGACCGGGGAGCTGTTTTTT.

This chain connects TRBV6-2 or TRBV6-3 to TRBJ1-1; possibly TRBD1 for D (5 bases). V was pared by 2 bases and J by 1 base, with 11 bases between. CDR3 length: 15 amino acids. Germline CDR1 is MNHEY and CDR2 is SVGEGT. CDR3 bases: TGTGCCAGCAGTTACCGCCCTCAGGGGAACACTGAAGCTTTCTTT. Translating it yields CASSYRPQGNTEAFF.

This chain uses TRBV6-5 with TRBJ2-4; tentatively, D is TRBD1 (5 bases). The length of the CDR3 is 16 residues. The germline V gene encodes CDR1 MNHEY and CDR2 SVGAGI. V was cut by 2 bases and J by 7 bases, with 18 bases left in between. The CDR3 DNA is TGTGCCAGCAGTTACCGGAAGACAGACACTAACAACATTCAGTACTTC. This translates into CASSYRKTDTNNIQYF.

The chain is built from TRBV4-1 and TRBJ2-7; TRBD1 aligns across 8 bases. The CDR3 consists of 14 residues. After removal of 3 bases from V and 1 base from J, the junction contained 2 bases not matched to a gene. The germline CDR1 and CDR2 sequences are MGHRA and YSYEKL. CDR3 DNA: TGCGCCAGCAGCCAGGACAGGGAATCCTACGAGCAGTACTTC. Its protein product is CASSQDRESYEQYF.

The chain couples TRBV4-1 to TRBJ2-3; TRBD2 matches at 11 bases. Germline CDR1 is MGHRA and CDR2 is YSYEKL. The CDR3 is 16 residues long. V shed 1 base and J 1 base; nucleotides not matched to a gene: 1. The CDR3 sequence is CASSQVSGGGTDTQYF. CDR3 bases: TGCGCCAGCAGCCAAGTTAGCGGGGGGGGCACAGATACGCAGTATTTT.

The chain combines TRBV2 with TRBJ2-5; D is possibly TRBD2 (6 bases). The length of the CDR3 is 11 residues. Germline V gives CDR1 SNHLY, CDR2 FYNNEI. Trimming took 7 bases from V and 7 from J, leaving 10 bases between them. CDR3 nucleotides: TGTGCCAGCACTAGCGAGGCGACCCAGTACTTC. This encodes CASTSEATQYF.

The gene calls are TRBV7-2 and TRBJ2-1; 9 bases map to TRBD2. V shed 2 bases, J shed 8 bases, and the junction held 10 bases outside the gene matches. The CDR3 spans 16 residues. Germline assignment: CDR1 SGHTA and CDR2 FQGNSA. The CDR3 bases are TGTGCCAGCAGCTTAACCGCGGGGGGGCCGGTATATGAGCAGTTCTTC. Its translation is CASSLTAGGPVYEQFF.

V and J are TRBV12-3 or TRBV12-4 and TRBJ1-2; unclear D gene. This CDR3 contains 12 residues. Between the trimmed V and J ends, which lost 5 bases and 4 bases, there was a span of 8 bases. The CDR3 here is CASSGRIYGYTF. CDR3 nucleotide sequence: TGTGCCAGCAGTGGTAGAATCTATGGCTACACCTTC.

Turning to this clone: The junction and the germline gene differ at one end; a read error may be behind it. The CDR3 reads CASGPGLNSPLHF. The CDR3 DNA sequence: TGTGCTAGTGGCCCAGGACTTAATTCACCCCTTCACTTT. The V and J genes are TRBV12-5 and TRBJ1-6; D is undetermined. This CDR3 comprises 13 residues. The germline V gene has CDR1 LGHNT and CDR2 FRNRAP.

This rearrangement joins TRBV19 to TRBJ1-2; weak D call: TRBD1 (5 bases). Germline assignment: CDR1 LNHDA and CDR2 SQIVND (reference sequence). V lost 8 bases, J lost 4 bases, and 8 bases lay in between. This CDR3 contains 11 residues. The CDR3 sequence: CASQGIYGYTF. The DNA of the CDR3 is TGTGCCAGTCAGGGAATCTATGGCTACACCTTC.

This chain uses TRBV18 with TRBJ1-1; D is unclear. Germline CDR1 reads KGHSH; CDR2 reads LQKENI. Trimming pared 3 bases from V and 0 bases from J, leaving 8 bases between. The CDR3 runs 14 residues. DNA of the CDR3: TGTGCCAGCTCACCCCCCCTCATGAACACTGAAGCTTTCTTT. This sequence encodes CASSPPLMNTEAFF.

J is TRBJ1-5 and V is TRBV6-5; maybe TRBD1 (5 bases). Trimming shortened V by 8 bases and J by 9 bases, and 23 bases separated the two germline ends. This CDR3 comprises 15 residues. Germline V gene data show CDR1 as MNHEY and CDR2 as SVGAGI. CDR3: CASLGLRDSGRPQHF. CDR3 nucleotides: TGTGCCAGCTTGGGACTTCGCGATTCTGGGCGGCCCCAGCATTTT.

Regarding this clone: At the DNA level, this CDR3 is encoded by other sequences in the same sample as well. This chain connects TRBV5-4 to TRBJ2-7; D gene uncertain. V lost 0 bases to trimming and J lost 3 bases, with 4 bases between them. The CDR3 is 12 residues long. Looked up from germline, CDR1 is SGHNT and CDR2 is YYREEE (reference sequence). In DNA form, the CDR3 reads TGTGCCAGCAGCTTGGACGGCTACGAGCAGTACTTC. Protein: CASSLDGYEQYF.

The chain uses TRBV7-9 and TRBJ2-7, with D tentatively TRBD2 (6 bases). The length of the CDR3 is 17 residues. In germline, CDR1 is SEHNR, CDR2 FQNEAQ (reference sequence). V was trimmed by 2 bases and J by 0 bases, leaving 17 bases between them. This chain's CDR3 is CASSLTAGRVYSYEQYF. The CDR3, as DNA: TGTGCCAGCAGCTTAACAGCGGGCAGAGTATACTCCTACGAGCAGTACTTC.

This clone was counted between two and nine times. The chain uses TRBV6-5 and TRBJ1-2, with D perhaps TRBD1 (6 bases). The CDR3 has 13 residues. V lost 8 bases and J 4 bases, leaving 14 bases between the germline ends. Germline CDR1 is MNHEY and CDR2 is SVGAGI. DNA of the CDR3: TGTGCCAGCTGGGGGGGCAGCCGCTATGGCTACACCTTC. It yields the protein CASWGGSRYGYTF.

The chain carries TRBV5-4 and TRBJ1-6; no clear D. Trimming removed 4 bases at V and 4 bases at J, with 9 bases between. The CDR3 covers 14 residues. From germline, CDR1 is SGHNT and CDR2 YYREEE (reference sequence). The CDR3 here is CASSKQEYNSPLHF. As DNA, the CDR3 is TGTGCCAGCAGCAAACAAGAATATAATTCACCCCTCCACTTT.

This chain links TRBV5-6 with TRBJ2-7; 8 positions agree with TRBD1. The CDR3 is made up of 19 amino acids. CDR1 and CDR2 from the germline V gene are SGHDT and YYEEEE. Trimming removed 0 bases from V and 3 bases from J; junction bases left unmatched: 17. This CDR3 is CASSLAVGRYRDRIYEQYF. CDR3 bases: TGTGCCAGCAGCTTGGCTGTTGGGAGATACCGGGACAGGATCTACGAGCAGTACTTC.

The chain has TRBV5-1 and TRBJ2-1, with TRBD1 as a possible D gene (6 bases). From germline, CDR1 is SGHRS and CDR2 YFSETQ. The CDR3 contains 16 residues. Trimming shortened V by 4 bases and J by 9 bases, and 23 bases separated the two germline ends. The CDR3 sequence is CASSRPTGTPGSEQFF. In nucleotides, the CDR3 is TGCGCCAGCAGCCGACCTACCGGGACACCGGGCAGTGAGCAGTTCTTC.

In its sample, this clone was seen once. The chain combines TRBV30 with TRBJ1-2, with D unresolved. V was cut by 3 bases and J by 10 bases, with 24 bases left in between. The germline V gene encodes CDR1 GTSNPN and CDR2 SVGIG (reference sequence). The CDR3 loop spans 15 amino acids. The CDR3 nucleotides read TGTGCCTGGAGCCCACGCAGGACCGCGACGGGAGACTACACCTTC. It codes for CAWSPRRTATGDYTF.

V usage is TRBV4-1 and J usage is TRBJ2-1; D gene ambiguous. The V end lost 4 bases, the J end lost 0 bases, and 7 bases lay between the germline ends. The CDR3 is 14 residues long. The germline V gene has CDR1 MGHRA and CDR2 YSYEKL. The DNA for the CDR3 is TGCGCCAGCAGCCCGGACCCCTCCTACAATGAGCAGTTCTTC. Translation gives CASSPDPSYNEQFF.

The chain uses TRBV25-1 and TRBJ1-2; possible D gene TRBD1, 5 bases. Trimming stripped 8 bases from V and 4 bases from J, with 14 bases between. Germline loops: CDR1 MGHDK, CDR2 SYGVNS. CDR3 length: 13 residues. The CDR3 region is CASRPQGPYGYTF. CDR3 in DNA: TGTGCCAGCCGACCGCAGGGCCCCTATGGCTACACCTTC.

The table lists this clone with a count of one. The rearrangement uses TRBV19 and TRBJ2-7; maybe TRBD2 (5 bases). This CDR3 is 14 amino acids long. The germline CDR1 and CDR2 sequences are LNHDA and SQIVND (reference sequence). V was trimmed by 3 bases and J by 3 bases, leaving 12 bases between them. CDR3 DNA sequence: TGTGCCAGTAGTATGAGGGTCAGCATCTACGAGCAGTACTTC. Its protein is CASSMRVSIYEQYF. Drawing the rest from reference TRBV19 and TRBJ2-7, the complete variable domain is DGGITQSPKYLFRKEGQNVTLSCEQNLNHDAMYWYRQDPGQGLRLIYYSQIVNDFQKGDIAEGYSVSREKKESFPLTVTSAQKNPTAFYLCASSMRVSIYEQYFGPGTRLTVT.

The gene calls are TRBV30 and TRBJ1-5; D perhaps matches TRBD1 (5 bases). The V gene's germline CDR1 is GTSNPN and CDR2 SVGIG (reference sequence). This CDR3 is built from 14 residues. Trimming left V 0 bases short and J 8 bases short, with 14 bases between. The DNA of the CDR3 is TGTGCCTGGAGTGTACTCGCGGGGGATGAGCCCCAGCATTTT. The encoded protein is CAWSVLAGDEPQHF.

The chain has TRBV6-2 or TRBV6-3 and TRBJ1-5; D possibly corresponds to TRBD1 (5 bases). The CDR3 sequence is 14 residues long. V lost 2 bases to trimming and J lost 5 bases, with 10 bases between them. CDR1 is MNHEY, CDR2 SVGEGT, per germline. The chain's CDR3 is CASSYVSGHQPQHF. CDR3 DNA sequence: TGTGCCAGCAGTTACGTGTCAGGGCATCAGCCCCAGCATTTT.

The rearrangement links TRBV6-5 to TRBJ2-7; 12 bases agree with TRBD2. This CDR3 region has 15 residues. J was trimmed by 4 bases and V by 6 bases; bases with no gene match: 7. Germline CDR1 MNHEY, CDR2 SVGAGI. The DNA of the CDR3 is TGTGCCAGCAGCCACGGGACTAGCGGGTGGTACGAGCAGTACTTC. Amino acid sequence: CASSHGTSGWYEQYF.

The gene calls are TRBV10-2 and TRBJ1-5; 8 bases are a match to TRBD1. Germline CDR1 and CDR2: WSHSY and SAAADI. V was pared by 6 bases and J by 10 bases, with 8 bases of the junction left unmatched. The CDR3 has 13 residues. The CDR3 nucleotides are TGCGCCAGCAGCAAGGGACAGGCTCTACCCCAGCATTTT. Its protein is CASSKGQALPQHF.

The V gene is TRBV27, the J gene TRBJ2-7; 7 bases line up with TRBD1. J gave up 1 base and V 6 bases, and 9 bases lay outside the gene matches. Germline V gene lookup returns CDR1 MNHEY and CDR2 SMNVEV (reference sequence). CDR3 size: 15 residues. CDR3 in amino acids: CASRLQGLSSYEQYF. CDR3 bases: TGTGCCAGCAGGCTACAGGGGCTTTCTTCCTACGAGCAGTACTTC.

On this clone: The DNA is left out, because the CDR3 cannot be placed on it with certainty; the CDR3 is given as TCRdb lists it. This chain connects TRBV6-1 to TRBJ1-2; the table's D call of TRBD1 was not tested on the DNA. A total of 16 residues make up the CDR3, ends included. Germline assignment: CDR1 MNHNS and CDR2 SASEGT. The CDR3 here is CASSARGGGSVRGYTF.

This chain uses TRBV2 with TRBJ1-3, with a possible D match to TRBD1 (6 bases). The germline V gene has CDR1 SNHLY and CDR2 FYNNEI. The V end was cut by 3 bases, the J end by 4 bases, with 13 bases between. The CDR3 has 15 residues. The CDR3 region is CASSEGAGRGNTIYF. The CDR3 nucleotides read TGTGCCAGCAGTGAGGGGGCAGGGAGGGGAAACACCATATATTTT. Based on the CDR3 plus reference TRBV2 and TRBJ1-3, the full variable domain is EPEVTQTPSHQVTQMGQEVILRCVPISNHLYFYWYRQILGQKVEFLVSFYNNEISEKSEIFDDQFSVERPDGSNFTLKIRSTKLEDSAMYFCASSEGAGRGNTIYFGEGSWLTVV.

The V call is TRBV4-3, the J call TRBJ2-5; 13 nucleotides align to TRBD2. The junction had 3 bases not matched to a gene; V was cut back by 3 bases and J by 2 bases. This CDR3 is 16 amino acids long. Germline V lookup: CDR1 LGHNA, CDR2 YSLEER. The CDR3 loop is CASSHGLAGAQETQYF. The CDR3 DNA sequence: TGCGCCAGCAGCCACGGACTAGCGGGAGCTCAAGAGACCCAGTACTTC.

The gene calls are TRBV16 and TRBJ1-2; D might be TRBD1 (6 bases). V lost 4 bases and J 4 bases, leaving 19 bases between the germline ends. The CDR3 totals 16 residues. Germline loops: CDR1 KGHSY, CDR2 FQNENV. The CDR3 reads CASSPPGRGAVYGYTF. The CDR3 DNA follows: TGTGCCAGCAGCCCCCCTGGGAGGGGGGCCGTCTATGGCTACACCTTC.